These 20 T cell receptor beta chains share one sample of origin, sequenced in a study of blood T cell repertoires in COVID-19. Using immunoSEQ multiplex PCR, the repertoire was profiled, and TCRdb retains in-frame clones only, with some absent. The sample has about 160,000 clones; 84% are singletons. The sequenced sample consisted of PBMCs or T cells enriched from blood (not recorded which). Source of these receptors: a woman aged 45-59 years who had recovered from COVID-19.

V and J are TRBV5-1 and TRBJ2-7, with TRBD2 matching over 10 bases. Germline V gives CDR1 SGHRS, CDR2 YFSETQ. The CDR3 length is 17 residues. After removal of 0 bases from V and 5 bases from J, the junction contained 11 bases not matched to a gene. CDR3 sequence (DNA): TGCGCCAGCAGCTTGGGGGGAGCGGGAGGGCCGTTCGACGAGCAGTACTTC. It translates to CASSLGGAGGPFDEQYF.

The chain employs TRBV28 and TRBJ1-2, with TRBD1 matching 8 bases. Germline lookup yields CDR1 MDHEN and CDR2 SYDVKM. There are 15 residues in the CDR3. Trimming at V came to 3 bases and at J to 5 bases, leaving 8 bases not matched to a gene. CDR3 in DNA: TGTGCCAGCAGTTTCCCAGGGGGCCTCGGGTATGGCTACACCTTC. It translates to CASSFPGGLGYGYTF.

This rearrangement joins TRBV18 to TRBJ2-2; no reliable D call. Germline-derived CDR1 and CDR2 are KGHSH and LQKENI. Trimming pared 3 bases from V and 6 bases from J, leaving 14 bases between. The CDR3 is 15 residues long. The DNA of the CDR3 is TGTGCCAGCTCACCGACCCAGCTCCGGGCCGGGGAGCTGTTTTTT. Amino acids: CASSPTQLRAGELFF.

The J gene is TRBJ1-2, the V gene TRBV11-1; possibly TRBD1 for D (6 bases). The CDR3 covers 15 residues. Between the trimmed V and J ends, which lost 3 bases and 5 bases, there was a span of 16 bases. Germline V gene data show CDR1 as SGHAT and CDR2 as FQDESV (reference sequence). CDR3 DNA sequence: TGTGCCAGCAGCTTCACCGGAACAGGGCCGTATGGCTACACCTTC. Translating gives CASSFTGTGPYGYTF.

CDR3 nucleotide sequence: TGTGCCAGCAGCCCCCCGACAGGGCTTCGGGAGACCCAGTACTTC. Translation gives CASSPPTGLRETQYF. The genes are TRBV7-9 and TRBJ2-5; 7 positions match TRBD1. Germline CDR1 is SEHNR and CDR2 is FQNEAQ (reference sequence). V trimming: 5 bases; J trimming: 5 bases; junction bases outside the gene matches: 11. CDR3 length: 15 residues. Combining the CDR3 with reference TRBV7-9 and TRBJ2-5 gives the whole variable domain DTGVSQNPRHKITKRGQNVTFRCDPISEHNRLYWYRQTLGQGPEFLTYFQNEAQLEKSRLLSDRFSAERPKGSFSTLEIQRTEQGDSAMYLCASSPPTGLRETQYFGPGTRLLVL.

The rearrangement uses TRBV29-1 and TRBJ1-4; 12 bases fit TRBD1. This CDR3 is 16 amino acids long. V dropped 6 bases and J dropped 8; count of bases not matched to a gene: 13. Germline V gene data show CDR1 as SQVTM and CDR2 as ANQGSEA. This CDR3 reads CSVNRWAGTGGEKLFF. The CDR3 DNA reads TGCAGCGTGAATAGATGGGCCGGGACAGGGGGCGAAAAACTGTTTTTT.

As DNA, the CDR3 is TGTGCCAGCAGTTCGGGACTAGCGGGGTACAATGAGCAGTTCTTC. Protein: CASSSGLAGYNEQFF. The chain has TRBV27 and TRBJ2-1, with TRBD2 identical over 13 bases. Germline CDR1 MNHEY, CDR2 SMNVEV (reference sequence). Trimming cost V 4 bases and J 4 bases; bases outside gene matches: 1. The CDR3 runs 15 residues.

This chain connects TRBV24-1 to TRBJ2-5; 11 bases fit TRBD1. Germline CDR1 is KGHDR and CDR2 is SFDVKD. Losses at the gene ends were 4 bases for V and 5 bases for J; bases not matched to a gene: 5. CDR3 length: 15 residues. CDR3 DNA: TGTGCCACCAGTGAAAGGGACAGGGGGGGGGAGACCCAGTACTTC. This gives the protein CATSERDRGGETQYF.

This chain connects TRBV10-2 to TRBJ1-5; possible D gene TRBD1, 5 bases. V lost 5 bases and J 6 bases, leaving 23 bases between the germline ends. Germline loops: CDR1 WSHSY, CDR2 SAAADI. The length of the CDR3 is 17 residues. The CDR3 DNA follows: TGCGCCAGCAGTATCAGGGCCCTTAGGCCTTTTATTCAGCCCCAGCATTTT. Its protein product is CASSIRALRPFIQPQHF.

This chain connects TRBV5-1 to TRBJ1-1; the match to TRBD1 covers 7 bases. J gave up 10 bases and V 5 bases, and 11 bases lay outside the gene matches. CDR1 SGHRS and CDR2 YFSETQ come from the germline V gene. There are 13 residues in the CDR3. The CDR3 nucleotides are TGCGCCAGCAGAGGAGACAGGGCCTACCGAGCTTTCTTT. Translation: CASRGDRAYRAFF.

The chain couples TRBV28 to TRBJ2-2; 9 bases align to TRBD1. J lost 1 base, V lost 5 bases, and 8 bases had no gene match. Germline values: CDR1 MDHEN, CDR2 SYDVKM. The CDR3 runs to 17 residues. Written as DNA, the CDR3 is TGTGCCAGCAGTCCTTCCCCGGGACAGGGGAACACCGGGGAGCTGTTTTTT. Its translation: CASSPSPGQGNTGELFF.

The genes are TRBV5-4 and TRBJ2-1, with 12 nucleotides matching TRBD2. Losses at the gene ends were 3 bases for V and 10 bases for J; bases not matched to a gene: 11. This CDR3 spans 16 amino acids. Germline V gives CDR1 SGHNT, CDR2 YYREEE (reference sequence). CDR3 DNA: TGTGCCAGCAGCTCTCCCGGACTAGCGGGACTGGGCGAGCAGTTCTTC. It translates to CASSSPGLAGLGEQFF.

This sequence joins TRBV7-9 and TRBJ2-4; D gene ambiguous. CDR3 size: 15 residues. CDR1 is SEHNR, CDR2 FQNEAQ, per germline (reference sequence). Deletions cut 5 bases from V and 0 bases from J, with 11 bases between. CDR3 protein: CASSDNWLAKNIQYF. The CDR3 region has the DNA TGTGCCAGCAGCGACAATTGGCTAGCCAAAAACATTCAGTACTTC.

The rearrangement joins TRBV5-1 to TRBJ1-1, with TRBD1 matching over 10 bases. This CDR3 has 15 residues. V was clipped by 2 bases and J by 11 bases; unmatched bases: 12. Germline V CDR1 and CDR2: SGHRS, YFSETQ. CDR3 DNA sequence: TGCGCCAGCAGCTTACGGACAGGGGGTAGTGGTGACGCTTTCTTT. Protein: CASSLRTGGSGDAFF. The full variable domain, in which reference TRBV5-1 and TRBJ1-1 provide the parts outside the CDR3, is KAGVTQTPRYLIKTRGQQVTLSCSPISGHRSVSWYQQTPGQGLQFLFEYFSETQRNKGNFPGRFSGRQFSNSRSEMNVSTLELGDSALYLCASSLRTGGSGDAFFGQGTRLTVV.

The chain has TRBV5-1 and TRBJ2-7, with 10 bases identical to TRBD1. Germline CDR1 and CDR2: SGHRS and YFSETQ. The CDR3 covers 16 residues. V was pared by 0 bases and J by 3 bases, with 6 bases of the junction left unmatched. For the CDR3, the DNA is TGCGCCAGCAGCTTGGAGTCTGGGACAGGGGTCTACGAGCAGTACTTC. This codes for CASSLESGTGVYEQYF.

The rearrangement uses TRBV6-5 and TRBJ1-1; D call uncertain. The CDR3 runs to 11 residues. Trimming removed 6 bases at V and 1 base at J, with 3 bases between. Germline-derived CDR1 and CDR2 are MNHEY and SVGAGI. The CDR3 coding sequence is TGTGCCAGCAGGCGGAACACTGAAGCTTTCTTT. Translation: CASRRNTEAFF.

CDR3 residues: CANSRLAGGLDTQYF. CDR3 sequence (DNA): TGTGCCAATTCAAGACTAGCGGGGGGCCTGGATACGCAGTATTTT. The genes are TRBV11-2 and TRBJ2-3, with 13 bases aligning to TRBD2. V shed 10 bases and J 6 bases; nucleotides not matched to a gene: 10. This CDR3 spans 15 amino acids. Germline CDR1 is SGHAT and CDR2 is FQNNGV.

V usage is TRBV12-3 or TRBV12-4 and J usage is TRBJ1-3; D gene ambiguous. CDR3 length equals 12 residues. The V gene lost 7 bases and the J gene lost 2 bases, with 6 bases spanning the gap. The CDR3 region is CASTTAGNTIYF. The CDR3 coding sequence is TGTGCCAGCACCACAGCTGGAAACACCATATATTTT.

The CDR3 region has the DNA TGTGCCAGCTCACCTATCTATGGCTACACCTTC. As protein: CASSPIYGYTF. The V and J genes are TRBV18 and TRBJ1-2; D remains ambiguous. The CDR3 extends over 11 amino acids. Trimming removed 3 bases at V and 4 bases at J, with 3 bases between. Germline V gives CDR1 KGHSH, CDR2 LQKENI.

This clone was counted once. This chain joins TRBV7-2 and TRBJ2-7, with D possibly TRBD2 on 6 matching bases. V dropped 6 bases and J dropped 1 base, with 13 bases sitting between them. CDR1 and CDR2 from the germline V gene are SGHTA and FQGNSA. The CDR3 has 14 residues. CDR3 DNA: TGTGCCAGCAGAGCGGGCGGGGCGTCCTACGAGCAGTACTTC. It is translated as CASRAGGASYEQYF.